This TCR beta chain was sequenced during a study of T cell responses to AZD1222 COVID-19 vaccine. Study conclusions and caveats: The study found vaccine-associated CD4 TCRs spanning spike, dominant at 160-218 and 743-854. There were mostly white British donors and more females than males, and clonal diversity was possibly underestimated. Baseline seropositivity characterized only six AZD1222 recipients.

Note on this clone: Its antigen is as yet unknown.

The CDR3 length is 14 residues. Germline V lookup: CDR1 KGHSH, CDR2 LQKENI. Germline trimming cut 3 bases from V and 1 base from J; bases unmatched to any gene: 1. Using immunoSEQ multiplex PCR, the repertoire was profiled, and TCRdb retains in-frame clones only, with some absent. Of some 96,000 clones listed, around 89% are singletons. The receptor's source is an adult in good health. Sequencing used peripheral blood, obtained on day 0 of AZD1222 vaccination. The chain has TRBV18 and TRBJ1-1; 8 nucleotides agree with TRBD1. The CDR3 spells CASSPGTGNTEAFF. The CDR3 coding sequence is TGTGCCAGCTCACCCGGGACAGGGAACACTGAAGCTTTCTTT.